This is a list of T cell receptor beta chains from one sample in a study of radiotherapy plus CTLA-4 blockade in lung cancer. TCRdb keeps only in-frame clones here, not all; method: immunoSEQ multiplex PCR. Of roughly 59,000 clones listed, less than 75% are singletons. Sequencing used peripheral blood, obtained from a patient treated with radiotherapy plus ipilimumab. The receptors shown here come from a human donor with non-small cell lung cancer whose response to radiotherapy plus ipilimumab could not be evaluated. The CDR3 runs from the conserved cysteine through the conserved F or W. A D gene is named only where the DNA matches it firmly. Clone size, where shown, is once, few, many, or a class for clones that have expanded.

clone_size	v_call	j_call	d_call	cdr3_nt	cdr3_aa
-	TRBV27	TRBJ2-1	TRBD1	TGTGCCAGCAGTTTATACGGGACAGGGGGCTACAATGAGCAGTTCTTC	CASSLYGTGGYNEQFF
-	TRBV19	TRBJ1-1	-	TGTGCCAGTAGTATACAAATGAACACTGAAGCTTTCTTT	CASSIQMNTEAFF
-	TRBV7-9	TRBJ1-1	-	TGTGCCAGCAGCTTGCAGGAATCGTGGAGGGCTTTCTTT	CASSLQESWRAFF
-	TRBV7-9	TRBJ1-5	TRBD1	TGTGCCAGCAGCCAGACAGGGAGTAGCAATCAGCCCCAGCATTTT	CASSQTGSSNQPQHF
-	TRBV2	TRBJ2-2	TRBD1	TGTGCCAGCCGGATTCCGGGACAGGGGGCGCCCGGGGAGCTGTTTTTT	CASRIPGQGAPGELFF
once	TRBV7-9	TRBJ1-5	TRBD1	TGTGCCAGCAGCTCTACTACAGGGGGCCGGAATCAGCCCCAGCATTTT	CASSSTTGGRNQPQHF
-	TRBV7-9	TRBJ2-7	-	TGTGCCAGCAGCCTTAGCGGTGTCAGACCCTACGAGCAGTACTTC	CASSLSGVRPYEQYF
-	TRBV10-1	TRBJ2-3	-	TGCGCCAGCAGTGAGTCACAGGGCCACACAGATACGCAGTATTTT	CASSESQGHTDTQYF
-	TRBV19	TRBJ2-7	TRBD2	TGTGCCAGTAGCCCGGGGGGTCCGACGGCCTACGAGCAGTACTTC	CASSPGGPTAYEQYF
-	TRBV19	TRBJ2-7	-	TGTGCCAGTAGTATAGAATCGGGGTCGGAGCAGTACTTC	CASSIESGSEQYF
-	TRBV6-1	TRBJ1-6	TRBD1	TGTGCCAGCAGTGAGATGGGACAGCGCTCCTATAATTCCCCCCTCCACTTT	CASSEMGQRSYNSPLHF
-	TRBV5-1	TRBJ2-2	TRBD1	TGCGCCAGCAGCTCGGGACAGTACACCGGGGAGCTGTTTTTT	CASSSGQYTGELFF
-	TRBV11-2	TRBJ2-3	-	TGTGCCAGCAGCACGGTGGCGACTAGCACAGATACGCAGTATTTT	CASSTVATSTDTQYF
-	TRBV6-1	TRBJ1-1	-	TGTGCCAGCAGTCACCCCAGGGATCGGACTGAAGCTTTCTTT	CASSHPRDRTEAFF
-	TRBV18	TRBJ1-5	-	TGTGCCAGCTCACCCGGACAAAATCAGCCCCAGCATTTT	CASSPGQNQPQHF
-	TRBV5-6	TRBJ1-2	TRBD1	TGTGCCAGCAGCTCCATGGACAGGGAGGGAAACTATGGCTACACCTTC	CASSSMDREGNYGYTF
-	TRBV19	TRBJ1-4	TRBD1	TGTGCCAGTAGCCCTACCCGGACAGGGCGGGGCGAAAAACTGTTTTTT	CASSPTRTGRGEKLFF
few	TRBV10-3	TRBJ2-7	-	TGTGCCATCAGTGAGTCGGCGGGCAGGAGCTACGAGCAGTACTTC	CAISESAGRSYEQYF
-	TRBV5-1	TRBJ2-5	TRBD1	TGCGCCAGCAGCTTACAGGGGGGCAGACTCCAAGAGACCCAGTACTTC	CASSLQGGRLQETQYF
-	TRBV27	TRBJ1-5	-	TGTGCCAGCAGTGAGCTCCAGGGCGGCAATCAGCCCCAGCATTTT	CASSELQGGNQPQHF
once	TRBV9	TRBJ1-2	TRBD1	TGTGCCAGCAGCGATACAGGGGGCCAAAGCTACACCTTC	CASSDTGGQSYTF
few	TRBV28	TRBJ1-2	TRBD1	TGTGCCAGCAGTTTATGCACTGGGACAGACAAATTTTGCTATGGCTACACCTTC	CASSLCTGTDKFCYGYTF
-	TRBV6-1	TRBJ2-7	TRBD1	TGTGCCAGCAGCCCGCCCATCGGACAGGGTTACGAGCAGTACTTC	CASSPPIGQGYEQYF
few	TRBV21-1	TRBJ2-1	-	TGTGACCCGGGACAGGGGGTTTACAATGAGCAGTTCTTC	CDPGQGVYNEQFF
-	TRBV5-4	TRBJ1-2	-	TGTGCCAGCAGCTTGGGGACAGAGACTAACTATGGCTACACCTTC	CASSLGTETNYGYTF
-	TRBV5-8	TRBJ2-7	-	TGTGCCAGCAGCCTAACTCTCTACGAGCAGTACTTC	CASSLTLYEQYF
-	TRBV19	TRBJ2-2	TRBD2	TGTGCCAGTAGCGGACTAGCGGGAGGGGGCGGGGAGCTGTTTTTT	CASSGLAGGGGELFF
few	TRBV7-2	TRBJ2-1	-	TGTGCCAGCAGCTTAGCAGCGAGTGGGCAGTTCTTC	CASSLAASGQFF
-	TRBV27	TRBJ2-1	TRBD2	TGTGCCAGCAGTTTACCCGGACTAGCGTTAGATGAGCAGTTCTTC	CASSLPGLALDEQFF
-	TRBV5-5	TRBJ1-1	TRBD1	TGTGCCAGCACCACAGGGGGACAGATGTGGAGGAACACTGAAGCTTTCTTT	CASTTGGQMWRNTEAFF
once	TRBV5-1	TRBJ2-5	TRBD1	TGCGCCAGCAGCCATACTAGACAGGGCGAGACCCAGTACTTC	CASSHTRQGETQYF
-	TRBV4-3	TRBJ1-4	TRBD1	TGCGCCAGCAGCCGCCGACAGGGAGACGAAAAACTGTTTTTT	CASSRRQGDEKLFF
-	TRBV14	TRBJ2-7	-	TGTGCCAGCAGCCAACGCCTTGACAGTGAGCAGTACTTC	CASSQRLDSEQYF
-	TRBV6-6	TRBJ1-2	-	TGTGCCAGCAGTTACTCGGTATTGCCAGGGTTACATGGCTACACCTTC	CASSYSVLPGLHGYTF